Sequencing of this TCR beta chain was carried out in a study of T cell responses to AZD1222 COVID-19 vaccine. Study-wide context: Second-dose schedules of about 4 or about 12 weeks were combined.

The protocol was immunoSEQ multiplex PCR, while the TCRdb copy is restricted to in-frame clones and leaves out a portion. The repertoire holds about 67,000 clones, approximately 81% seen once, with about 20% in the top ten. Notes on this clone: No antigen is known for it.

The study's findings and limits: A mostly white British donor set with more females was recruited, and clonal diversity was possibly underestimated. Among those given AZD1222, only six were seropositive at baseline. Two AZD1222 administrations were followed by greater Spike-specific TCR breadth and depth.

Germline loops: CDR1 SGHRS, CDR2 YFSETQ. The CDR3 totals 16 residues. The junction had 9 bases not matched to a gene; V was cut back by 0 bases and J by 7 bases. The specimen comprised peripheral blood, sampled on day 0 of AZD1222 vaccination. This TCR was recovered from an adult in good health. J is TRBJ2-1 and V is TRBV5-1, with 8 bases matching TRBD2. The CDR3 nucleotides read TGCGCCAGCAGCTTGGCATCCGGGACTAGTTGGAATGAGCAGTTCTTC. This gives the protein CASSLASGTSWNEQFF.